The 25 T cell receptor beta chains in this list originate from one sample, sequenced in a study of T cell repertoires in cytomegalovirus infection. From the reads, TCRdb called clonotypes with MiXCR, one entry per CDR3 protein. The sample has 200,000 to 300,000 distinct CDR3 sequences, 9.1% seen once; the top ten hold about 15%. Source material: PBMCs. These receptors were taken from a human donor in good health (CMV status not recorded). Some clones in this sample may be carry-over from other donors' samples.

The chain employs TRBV5-6 and TRBJ1-1; tentatively, D is TRBD1 (5 bases). The CDR3 sequence is 11 residues long. CDR1 is SGHDT, CDR2 YYEEEE, per germline. Trimming pared 3 bases from V and 6 bases from J, leaving 6 bases between. The CDR3 nucleotides read TGTGCCAGCAGCTGGGGACCTGAAGCTTTCTTT. Its protein is CASSWGPEAFF. Full variable domain (outside the CDR3, taken from reference TRBV5-6 and TRBJ1-1): DAGVTQSPTHLIKTRGQQVTLRCSPKSGHDTVSWYQQALGQGPQFIFQYYEEEERQRGNFPDRFSGHQFPNYSSELNVNALLLGDSALYLCASSWGPEAFFGQGTRLTVV.

This clonotype came up many times. This sequence joins TRBV7-2 and TRBJ1-2, with 9 bases that match TRBD1. Germline lookup yields CDR1 SGHTA and CDR2 FQGNSA. The V and J ends lost 4 bases and 2 bases, in that order; junction bases with no gene match: 8. This CDR3 is built from 16 residues. The CDR3 region is CASSSMGGQGNYGYTF. The CDR3 nucleotides are TGTGCCAGCAGCTCAATGGGAGGACAGGGGAACTATGGCTACACCTTC.

At least ten counts were recorded for this clonotype. CDR3 sequence: CASSPRQANTNEQFF. CDR3 in DNA: TGCGCCAGCAGCCCCCGTCAGGCGAACACCAATGAGCAGTTCTTC. The chain employs TRBV5-1 and TRBJ2-1; no reliable D call. This CDR3 region has 15 residues. Germline CDR1 is SGHRS and CDR2 is YFSETQ. Trimming took off 4 bases at V and 6 bases at J, with 17 bases between the two ends. Filled out from reference TRBV5-1 and TRBJ2-1, the complete variable domain reads KAGVTQTPRYLIKTRGQQVTLSCSPISGHRSVSWYQQTPGQGLQFLFEYFSETQRNKGNFPGRFSGRQFSNSRSEMNVSTLELGDSALYLCASSPRQANTNEQFFGPGTRLTVL.

The rearrangement uses TRBV5-1 and TRBJ2-1; a weak D match, TRBD1 (6 bases). V was cut by 1 base and J by 0 bases, with 11 bases left in between. This CDR3 has 16 residues. The germline CDR1 and CDR2 sequences are SGHRS and YFSETQ. DNA of the CDR3: TGCGCCAGCAGCTTGTCAGGGGCCAGCTCCTACAATGAGCAGTTCTTC. Its translation is CASSLSGASSYNEQFF.

This clonotype has more than one count but fewer than ten. This chain joins TRBV19 and TRBJ2-2; D gene uncertain. The V end lost 7 bases, the J end lost 7 bases, and 19 bases lay between the germline ends. Germline CDR1 reads LNHDA; CDR2 reads SQIVND (reference sequence). The CDR3 consists of 15 residues. CDR3 sequence (DNA): TGTGCCAGTACCACCACGGCGGTGGTTAACGGGGAGCTGTTTTTT. Encoded protein: CASTTTAVVNGELFF.

This clonotype was counted many times. This rearrangement joins TRBV7-2 to TRBJ1-1; D perhaps matches TRBD1 (6 bases). V gave up 2 bases and J gave up 10 bases, with 8 bases separating them. CDR1 is SGHTA and CDR2 is FQGNSA in the germline V gene. CDR3 size: 11 residues. CDR3 in DNA: TGTGCCAGCAGCTTAAGGGGGATAGCTTTCTTT. It encodes CASSLRGIAFF.

This clonotype was seen a few times. The gene calls are TRBV19 and TRBJ2-2; D is perhaps TRBD1 (5 bases). The CDR3 is 17 residues long. The V gene lost 2 bases and the J gene lost 7 bases, with 20 bases spanning the gap. The germline V gene has CDR1 LNHDA and CDR2 SQIVND (reference sequence). The CDR3: CASSILVPGQGVGELFF. DNA of the CDR3: TGTGCCAGTAGTATACTTGTTCCCGGGCAGGGCGTCGGGGAGCTGTTTTTT.

This clonotype has ten or more counts. The chain uses TRBV7-8 and TRBJ2-2; maybe TRBD1 (6 bases). V lost 2 bases to trimming and J lost 1 base, with 11 bases between them. Germline V CDR1 and CDR2: SGHVS, FQNEAQ. This CDR3 spans 16 amino acids. CDR3 DNA sequence: TGTGCCAGCAGCTTAAGCAGGGGTCAGAACACCGGGGAGCTGTTTTTT. It encodes CASSLSRGQNTGELFF.

There are many counts of this clonotype. V and J are TRBV20-1 and TRBJ2-1, with D tentatively TRBD2 (6 bases). Germline CDR1 DFQATT, CDR2 SNEGSKA (reference sequence). V was trimmed by 5 bases and J by 6 bases, leaving 20 bases between them. The CDR3 runs to 15 residues. The CDR3 sequence is CSAVPTAGYRNEQFF. The CDR3 coding sequence is TGCAGTGCTGTCCCCACGGCGGGGTACCGCAATGAGCAGTTCTTC.

This clonotype appeared a few times. The chain is built from TRBV12-3 or TRBV12-4 and TRBJ2-5; TRBD2 matches 11 bases. There are 17 residues in the CDR3. The ends lost 3 bases at V and 4 bases at J; junction bases unmatched: 10. CDR3 residues: CASSFFSGGAPLETQYF. The CDR3 DNA sequence: TGTGCCAGCAGTTTCTTTAGCGGGGGGGCCCCGTTAGAGACCCAGTACTTC.

This clonotype was recorded at least ten times. This chain uses TRBV7-2 with TRBJ2-7; D is possibly TRBD1 (6 bases). Germline lookup yields CDR1 SGHTA and CDR2 FQGNSA. The V gene lost 1 base and the J gene lost 5 bases, with 12 bases spanning the gap. This CDR3 comprises 14 residues. DNA of the CDR3: TGTGCCAGCAGCTTAGAGGACAGATATCACGAGCAGTACTTC. It specifies CASSLEDRYHEQYF.

This clonotype was recorded a few times. The chain links TRBV5-1 to TRBJ2-3; the D gene is possibly TRBD2 (6 bases). Germline CDR1 SGHRS, CDR2 YFSETQ. Trimming cost V 1 base and J 4 bases, with 13 bases left between them. The CDR3 has 15 residues. The DNA for the CDR3 is TGCGCCAGCAGCTTGATCCCGGCGGGGCCAGATACGCAGTATTTT. Translation gives CASSLIPAGPDTQYF.

Many counts were recorded for this clonotype. The chain links TRBV19 to TRBJ1-5; D ambiguous. This CDR3 is 16 amino acids long. V lost 5 bases to trimming and J lost 3 bases, with 17 bases between them. The germline gives CDR1 LNHDA, CDR2 SQIVND (reference sequence). Written as DNA, the CDR3 is TGTGCCAGTAGTCCCCGGAGGCCGGAAACCAATCAGCCCCAGCATTTT. This encodes CASSPRRPETNQPQHF.

This clonotype turned up a few times. The V gene is TRBV7-2, the J gene TRBJ1-1; TRBD1 matches 7 bases. The CDR3 has 15 residues. In germline, CDR1 is SGHTA, CDR2 FQGNSA. J was trimmed by 4 bases and V by 1 base; bases with no gene match: 6. CDR3 protein: CASSLVAGGITEAFF. The DNA for the CDR3 is TGTGCCAGCAGCTTAGTTGCAGGGGGGATCACTGAAGCTTTCTTT. Complete variable domain (other parts from reference TRBV7-2 and TRBJ1-1): GAGVSQSPSNKVTEKGKDVELRCDPISGHTALYWYRQSLGQGLEFLIYFQGNSAPDKSGLPSDRFSAERTGGSVSTLTIQRTQQEDSAVYLCASSLVAGGITEAFFGQGTRLTVV.

In this sample, this clonotype turned up many times. The chain uses TRBV7-6 and TRBJ2-5; 7 nucleotides match TRBD1. Germline values: CDR1 SGHVS, CDR2 FNYEAQ. This CDR3 is built from 15 residues. After removal of 5 bases from V and 3 bases from J, the junction contained 9 bases not matched to a gene. CDR3 loop: CASSQNLQGKETQYF. The DNA of the CDR3 is TGTGCCAGCAGCCAGAACTTACAGGGGAAAGAGACCCAGTACTTC.

This clonotype was counted ten times or more. The rearrangement links TRBV7-2 to TRBJ2-7; 8 nucleotides agree with TRBD1. The germline gives CDR1 SGHTA, CDR2 FQGNSA. CDR3 length: 15 amino acids. V gave up 1 base and J gave up 5 bases; unmatched junction bases: 7. CDR3 sequence: CASSLGPGGIHEQYF. The DNA of the CDR3 is TGTGCCAGCAGCTTAGGGCCAGGGGGCATCCACGAGCAGTACTTC.

This clonotype was recorded many times. CDR3 in amino acids: CASSLEWGNNEQFF. DNA of the CDR3: TGTGCCAGCAGCTTAGAATGGGGAAACAATGAGCAGTTCTTC. The chain uses TRBV7-2 and TRBJ2-1; D call uncertain. Germline CDR1 reads SGHTA; CDR2 reads FQGNSA. CDR3 length: 14 amino acids. V lost 1 base and J 5 bases, leaving 9 bases between the germline ends.

This clonotype was seen repeatedly, ten times or more. This CDR3 reads CASSPGGSGRGSYEQYF. CDR3 coding DNA: TGTGCCAGCAGCCCAGGGGGTAGCGGGAGAGGGTCCTACGAGCAGTACTTC. The genes are TRBV7-2 and TRBJ2-7; TRBD2 matches at 9 bases. V was clipped by 5 bases and J by 1 base; unmatched bases: 12. From germline, CDR1 is SGHTA and CDR2 FQGNSA. CDR3 length: 17 amino acids.

This clonotype was picked up many times. The rearrangement joins TRBV7-2 to TRBJ2-7; 8 bases fit TRBD1. The CDR3 length is 14 residues. From germline, CDR1 is SGHTA and CDR2 FQGNSA. The junction had 6 bases not matched to a gene; V was cut back by 3 bases and J by 5 bases. The CDR3 DNA is TGTGCCAGCAGCTTCAGTAGGACAGGGAACGAGCAGTACTTC. Translated, it gives CASSFSRTGNEQYF.

The table lists this clonotype with many counts. This chain uses TRBV12-3 or TRBV12-4 with TRBJ2-7; D gene uncertain. Deletions cut 6 bases from V and 4 bases from J, with 10 bases between. This CDR3 region has 12 residues. The CDR3 DNA reads TGTGCCAGCAGCCCAACTCTGTACGAGCAGTACTTC. Its translation is CASSPTLYEQYF.

This clonotype has at least ten counts. The gene calls are TRBV5-1 and TRBJ1-1; D is unresolved. This CDR3 is built from 14 residues. The ends were cut back, 0 bases at V and 1 base at J, with 7 bases in the middle. CDR1 SGHRS and CDR2 YFSETQ come from the germline V gene. The CDR3 loop reads CASSLEFANTEAFF. The DNA for the CDR3 is TGCGCCAGCAGCTTGGAATTCGCGAACACTGAAGCTTTCTTT.

This clonotype appeared many times. The chain is built from TRBV7-2 and TRBJ2-7; weak D call: TRBD2 (6 bases). The V and J ends lost 5 bases and 12 bases respectively, with 14 bases between them. The CDR3 has 11 amino acids. Germline V gene lookup returns CDR1 SGHTA and CDR2 FQGNSA. DNA for the CDR3: TGTGCCAGCAGCCCCAAGAGGGGAGGGTACTTC. Translating gives CASSPKRGGYF.

This clonotype has ten or more counts. The chain is built from TRBV5-6 and TRBJ2-1; either TRBD1 or TRBD2 may fit D (5 bases each). This CDR3 is 15 amino acids long. V lost 4 bases and J 5 bases, leaving 16 bases between the germline ends. CDR1 SGHDT and CDR2 YYEEEE come from the germline V gene. The CDR3 here is CASSLGTFLDNEQFF. Here the CDR3 DNA reads TGTGCCAGCAGCCTAGGGACCTTCCTTGACAATGAGCAGTTCTTC.

In this sample, this clonotype turned up a few times. This sequence joins TRBV6-2 or TRBV6-3 and TRBJ2-1, with TRBD1 matching over 7 bases. With V trimmed by 2 bases and J by 9 bases, 10 bases remained unmatched. This CDR3 spans 15 amino acids. Germline CDR1 is MNHEY and CDR2 is SVGEGT. DNA of the CDR3: TGTGCCAGCAGTTACCCCGGACAGGCAAGGTTTGAGCAGTTCTTC. This codes for CASSYPGQARFEQFF.

This clonotype was found a few times. This chain uses TRBV7-9 with TRBJ2-1, with 9 bases fitting TRBD1. Trimming cost V 3 bases and J 6 bases; bases outside gene matches: 6. Germline V gene sequence: CDR1 SEHNR, CDR2 FQNEAQ (reference sequence). The CDR3 length is 15 residues. The CDR3 sequence is CASSLGQGVLNEQFF. Written as DNA, the CDR3 is TGTGCCAGCAGCTTGGGACAGGGCGTGCTCAATGAGCAGTTCTTC.